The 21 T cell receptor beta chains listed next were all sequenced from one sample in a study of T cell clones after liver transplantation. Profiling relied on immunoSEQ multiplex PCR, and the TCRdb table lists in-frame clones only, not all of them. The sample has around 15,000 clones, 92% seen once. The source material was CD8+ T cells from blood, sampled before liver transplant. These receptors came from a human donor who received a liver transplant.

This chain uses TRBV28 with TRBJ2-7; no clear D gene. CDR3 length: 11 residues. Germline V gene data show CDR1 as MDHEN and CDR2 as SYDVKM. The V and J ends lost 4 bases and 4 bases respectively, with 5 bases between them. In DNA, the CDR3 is TGTGCCAGCAGTTCGGGTTACGAGCAGTACTTC. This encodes CASSSGYEQYF.

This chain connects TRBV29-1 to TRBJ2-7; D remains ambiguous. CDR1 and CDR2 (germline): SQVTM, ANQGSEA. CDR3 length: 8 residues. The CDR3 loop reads CPLCEQYF. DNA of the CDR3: TGCCCTCTCTGCGAGCAGTACTTC.

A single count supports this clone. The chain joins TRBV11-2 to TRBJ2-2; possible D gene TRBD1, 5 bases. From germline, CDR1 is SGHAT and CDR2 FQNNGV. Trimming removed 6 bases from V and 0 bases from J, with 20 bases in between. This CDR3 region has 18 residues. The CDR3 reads CASSPAGFRVANTGELFF. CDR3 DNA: TGTGCCAGCAGTCCCGCAGGGTTCAGGGTCGCGAACACCGGGGAGCTGTTTTTT.

Written as DNA, the CDR3 is TGTGCCAGCAGTTTAGACAGGGGAACGGTCGAGCAGTACTTC. Translation gives CASSLDRGTVEQYF. V usage is TRBV27 and J usage is TRBJ2-7; 8 nucleotides match TRBD1. Trimming at V came to 2 bases and at J to 6 bases, leaving 6 bases not matched to a gene. This CDR3 is 14 amino acids long. Germline-derived CDR1 and CDR2 are MNHEY and SMNVEV (reference sequence).

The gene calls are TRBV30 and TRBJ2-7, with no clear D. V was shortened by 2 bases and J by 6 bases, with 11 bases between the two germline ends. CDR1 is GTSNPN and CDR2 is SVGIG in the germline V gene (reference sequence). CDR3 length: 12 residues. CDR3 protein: CAWSLSKGEQYF. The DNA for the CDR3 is TGTGCCTGGAGTTTGTCAAAAGGCGAGCAGTACTTC.

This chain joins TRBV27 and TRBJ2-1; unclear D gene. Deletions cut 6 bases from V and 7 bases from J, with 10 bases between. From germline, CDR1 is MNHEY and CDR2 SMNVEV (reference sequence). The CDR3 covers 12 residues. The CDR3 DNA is TGTGCCAGCAGAACGGCGGAAAATGAGCAGTTCTTC. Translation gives CASRTAENEQFF.

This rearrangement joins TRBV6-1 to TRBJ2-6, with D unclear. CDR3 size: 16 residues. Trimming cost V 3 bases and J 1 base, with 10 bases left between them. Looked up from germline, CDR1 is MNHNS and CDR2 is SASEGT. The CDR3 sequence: CASSDDKGSGANVLTF. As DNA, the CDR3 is TGTGCCAGCAGTGATGACAAGGGTTCTGGGGCCAACGTCCTGACTTTC.

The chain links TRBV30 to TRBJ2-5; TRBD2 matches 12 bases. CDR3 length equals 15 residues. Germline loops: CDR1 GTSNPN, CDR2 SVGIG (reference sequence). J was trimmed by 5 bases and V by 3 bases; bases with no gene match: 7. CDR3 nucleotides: TGTGCCTGGAGCAGAGGACTAGCGGGGAGGGAGACCCAGTACTTC. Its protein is CAWSRGLAGRETQYF.

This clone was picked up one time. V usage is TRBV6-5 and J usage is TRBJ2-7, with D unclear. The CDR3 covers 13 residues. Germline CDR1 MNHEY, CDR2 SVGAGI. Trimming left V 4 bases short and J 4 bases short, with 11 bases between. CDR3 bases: TGTGCCAGCAGTTCACCTTGGCCTTACGAGCAGTACTTC. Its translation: CASSSPWPYEQYF.

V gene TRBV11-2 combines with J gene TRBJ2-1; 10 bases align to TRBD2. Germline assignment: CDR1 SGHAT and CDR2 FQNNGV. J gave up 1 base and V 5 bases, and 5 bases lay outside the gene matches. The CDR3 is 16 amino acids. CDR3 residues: CASSPLAGVSYNEQFF. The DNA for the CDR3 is TGTGCCAGCAGCCCCCTAGCGGGAGTGTCCTACAATGAGCAGTTCTTC.

The CDR3 bases are TGTGCCAGCAGCCCAGAGTACACCTACGAGCAGTACTTC. This translates into CASSPEYTYEQYF. The genes are TRBV9 and TRBJ2-7, with D uncertain. Trimming cost V 4 bases and J 2 bases, with 10 bases left between them. Germline lookup yields CDR1 SGDLS and CDR2 YYNGEE. The CDR3 covers 13 residues.

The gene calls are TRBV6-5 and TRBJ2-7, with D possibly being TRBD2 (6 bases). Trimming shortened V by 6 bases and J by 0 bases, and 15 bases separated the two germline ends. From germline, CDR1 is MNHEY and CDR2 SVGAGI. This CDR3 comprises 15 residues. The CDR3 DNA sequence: TGTGCCAGCAGGGGGGACTCCGGGAGCTCCTACGAGCAGTACTTC. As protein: CASRGDSGSSYEQYF.

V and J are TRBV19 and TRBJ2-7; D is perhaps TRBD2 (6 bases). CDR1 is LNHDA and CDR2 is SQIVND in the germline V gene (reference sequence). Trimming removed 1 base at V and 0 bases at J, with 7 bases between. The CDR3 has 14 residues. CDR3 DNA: TGTGCCAGTAGTATAGTCGGGAGCTCCTACGAGCAGTACTTC. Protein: CASSIVGSSYEQYF.

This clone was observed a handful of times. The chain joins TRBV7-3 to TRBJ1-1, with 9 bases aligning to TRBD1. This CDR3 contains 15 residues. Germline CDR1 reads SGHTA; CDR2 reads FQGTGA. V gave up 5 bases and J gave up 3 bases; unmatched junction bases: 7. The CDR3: CASSPRDRADTEAFF. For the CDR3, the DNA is TGTGCCAGCAGCCCCCGGGACAGGGCGGACACTGAAGCTTTCTTT.

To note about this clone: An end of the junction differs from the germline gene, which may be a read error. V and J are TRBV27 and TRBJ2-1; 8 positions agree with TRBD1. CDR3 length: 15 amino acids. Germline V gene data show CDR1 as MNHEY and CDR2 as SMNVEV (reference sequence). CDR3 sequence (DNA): TGTGCCAACAGTTTATCCAGGACAGGGCCCAATGAGCAGTTCTTC. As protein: CANSLSRTGPNEQFF.

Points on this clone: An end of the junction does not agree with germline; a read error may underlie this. CDR3 protein: CASSQGLAGVSGANVLAF. The CDR3 region has the DNA TGCGCCAGCAGCCAAGGGCTAGCGGGGGTCTCTGGGGCCAACGTCCTGGCTTTC. This sequence joins TRBV4-3 and TRBJ2-6; TRBD2 matches 10 bases. This CDR3 has 18 residues. Germline lookup yields CDR1 LGHNA and CDR2 YSLEER.

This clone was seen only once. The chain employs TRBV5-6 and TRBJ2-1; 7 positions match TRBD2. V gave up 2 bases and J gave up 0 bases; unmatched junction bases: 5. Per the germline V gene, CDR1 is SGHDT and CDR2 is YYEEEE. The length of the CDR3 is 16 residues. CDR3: CASSFPGTNSYNEQFF. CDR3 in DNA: TGTGCCAGCAGCTTTCCCGGGACTAACTCCTACAATGAGCAGTTCTTC. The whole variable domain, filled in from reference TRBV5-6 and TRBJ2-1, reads DAGVTQSPTHLIKTRGQQVTLRCSPKSGHDTVSWYQQALGQGPQFIFQYYEEEERQRGNFPDRFSGHQFPNYSSELNVNALLLGDSALYLCASSFPGTNSYNEQFFGPGTRLTVL.

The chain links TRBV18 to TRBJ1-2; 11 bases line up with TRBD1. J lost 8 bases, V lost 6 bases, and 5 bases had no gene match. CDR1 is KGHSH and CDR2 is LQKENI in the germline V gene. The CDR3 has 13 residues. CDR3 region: CASSLDRGLGYTF. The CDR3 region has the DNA TGTGCCAGCTCCCTGGACAGGGGGCTAGGCTACACCTTC.

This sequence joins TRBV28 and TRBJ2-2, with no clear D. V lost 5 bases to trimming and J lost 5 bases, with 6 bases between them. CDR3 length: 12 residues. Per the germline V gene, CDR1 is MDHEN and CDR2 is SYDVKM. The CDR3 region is CASSPLTGELFF. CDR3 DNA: TGTGCCAGCAGTCCCCTGACCGGGGAGCTGTTTTTT.

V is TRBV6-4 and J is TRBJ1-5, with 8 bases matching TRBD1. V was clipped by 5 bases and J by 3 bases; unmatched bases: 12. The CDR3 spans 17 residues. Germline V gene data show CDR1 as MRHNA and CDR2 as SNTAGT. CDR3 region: CASSRRTGTILNQPQHF. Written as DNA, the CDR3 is TGTGCCAGCAGTCGTCGGACAGGGACCATCCTCAATCAGCCCCAGCATTTT.

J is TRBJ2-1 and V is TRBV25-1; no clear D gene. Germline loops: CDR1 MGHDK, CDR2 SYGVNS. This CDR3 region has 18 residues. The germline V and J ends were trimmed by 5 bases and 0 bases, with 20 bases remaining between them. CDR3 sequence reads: CASSQLRTGLSSYNEQFF. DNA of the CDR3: TGTGCCAGCAGTCAACTTAGGACCGGTCTCAGCTCCTACAATGAGCAGTTCTTC. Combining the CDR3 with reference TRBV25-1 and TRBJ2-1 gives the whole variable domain EADIYQTPRYLVIGTGKKITLECSQTMGHDKMYWYQQDPGMELHLIHYSYGVNSTEKGDLSSESTVSRIRTEHFPLTLESARPSHTSQYLCASSQLRTGLSSYNEQFFGPGTRLTVL.